The subject of this entry is one T cell receptor beta chain. The data are from a study of cytomegalovirus exposure and HLA in healthy donors. Per germline, CDR1 LNHDA and CDR2 SQIVND (reference sequence). This CDR3 spans 15 amino acids. V gave up 9 bases and J gave up 1 base, with 18 bases separating them. With 60 Vbeta and 13 Jbeta primers, the PCR was carried out. Using immunoSEQ multiplex PCR, the repertoire was profiled, and TCRdb retains in-frame clones only, with some absent. The specimen's table records tens of thousands of clones. This clonotype was sampled from a female donor in good health and CMV-seropositive. The sample consisted of PBMCs. V usage is TRBV19 and J usage is TRBJ1-2; D is perhaps TRBD1 (6 bases). Here the CDR3 reads CASTDGQFLNYGYTF. CDR3 sequence (DNA): TGTGCCAGCACAGATGGACAGTTTCTTAACTATGGCTACACCTTC.